One and the same sample provided the 10 T cell receptor beta chains below, sequenced in a study of T cells after posttransplantation cyclophosphamide. This table comes from immunoSEQ multiplex PCR, and its TCRdb copy is limited to in-frame clones, with some not included. The sample contains 4,900 or so clones, around 75% of which appear only once. A marrow graft followed busulfan-fludarabine conditioning, with cyclophosphamide on days +3 and +4. The sample was PBMCs, taken after allogeneic stem cell transplant with posttransplant cyclophosphamide. Receptors were obtained from a male patient aged 60 to 75 who received an allogeneic stem cell transplant from an unrelated donor, was CMV-positive, and had no GVHD. The graft donor may be the source of some T cells.

This clone was recorded a few times. The chain links TRBV2 to TRBJ1-3; D ambiguous. Per the germline V gene, CDR1 is SNHLY and CDR2 is FYNNEI. This CDR3 comprises 17 residues. V was pared by 6 bases and J by 7 bases, with 25 bases between. The CDR3 nucleotides read TGTGCCAGCAGACCCATAGGAGGTCCGTTAACCTTTAACACCATATATTTT. It translates to CASRPIGGPLTFNTIYF. The full variable domain, in which reference TRBV2 and TRBJ1-3 provide the parts outside the CDR3, is EPEVTQTPSHQVTQMGQEVILRCVPISNHLYFYWYRQILGQKVEFLVSFYNNEISEKSEIFDDQFSVERPDGSNFTLKIRSTKLEDSAMYFCASRPIGGPLTFNTIYFGEGSWLTVV.

The chain has TRBV9 and TRBJ2-1, with TRBD1 matching 11 bases. Trimming took 3 bases from V and 7 from J; bases not matched to a gene: 9. Germline V CDR1 and CDR2: SGDLS, YYNGEE. The CDR3 extends over 16 amino acids. The CDR3 protein is CASSATGTGGVNEQFF. The CDR3 DNA reads TGTGCCAGCAGCGCCACCGGGACAGGGGGGGTTAATGAGCAGTTCTTC.

This sequence joins TRBV9 and TRBJ1-5, with TRBD1 identical over 11 bases. The germline gives CDR1 SGDLS, CDR2 YYNGEE. Unmatched junction bases numbered 2, after V lost 1 base and J lost 5 bases. The CDR3 runs to 15 residues. CDR3 sequence (DNA): TGTGCCAGCAGCGTAACGGGACAGGGGGATCAGCCCCAGCATTTT. As protein: CASSVTGQGDQPQHF.

This chain joins TRBV5-1 and TRBJ1-4, with 7 nucleotides matching TRBD1. J lost 0 bases, V lost 4 bases, and 15 bases had no gene match. The CDR3 has 19 residues. Germline V gene lookup returns CDR1 SGHRS and CDR2 YFSETQ. The chain's CDR3 is CASSPTGVRGPTTNEKLFF. In DNA form, the CDR3 reads TGCGCCAGCAGCCCGACCGGGGTTAGGGGGCCCACAACTAATGAAAAACTGTTTTTT.

This clone showed up just a few times. The chain has TRBV6-4 and TRBJ1-2; TRBD1 might be the D (5 bases). The ends were cut back, 11 bases at V and 2 bases at J, with 24 bases in the middle. Germline V gives CDR1 MRHNA, CDR2 SNTAGT. This CDR3 contains 16 residues. This chain's CDR3 is CAQQKVGGSGNYGYTF. CDR3 bases: TGTGCCCAGCAAAAAGTGGGGGGTTCAGGGAACTATGGCTACACCTTC.

The chain couples TRBV5-1 to TRBJ2-1, with TRBD1 matching 11 bases. In germline, CDR1 is SGHRS, CDR2 YFSETQ. This CDR3 has 18 residues. The trim removed 4 bases at V and 6 bases at J, leaving 15 bases unmatched. The chain's CDR3 is CASSLHTVGQGASNEQFF. In nucleotides, the CDR3 is TGCGCCAGCAGCCTACATACGGTTGGACAGGGGGCATCCAATGAGCAGTTCTTC.

Turning to this clone: One end of the junction is discordant with germline, which a read error may explain. In the same sample, other DNA sequences code for this CDR3. The rearrangement links TRBV27 to TRBJ1-1; 7 bases match TRBD1. The CDR3 totals 14 residues. In germline, CDR1 is MNHEY, CDR2 SMNVEV (reference sequence). The CDR3 sequence: CASRYRGGYTEAFF. The CDR3 nucleotides read TGTGCCAGCAGGTACAGGGGTGGGTACACTGAGGCTTTCTTT.

The V and J genes are TRBV7-9 and TRBJ2-2, with 12 bases matching TRBD1. Per the germline V gene, CDR1 is SEHNR and CDR2 is FQNEAQ (reference sequence). J was trimmed by 5 bases and V by 4 bases; bases with no gene match: 8. The CDR3 has 17 residues. Written as DNA, the CDR3 is TGTGCCAGCAGCTCGGGGGACAGGGGGCGGAGGACCGGGGAGCTGTTTTTT. Its protein is CASSSGDRGRRTGELFF.

This clone has just one count. In DNA form, the CDR3 reads TGTGCCAGCTCACCACCGGTGGTTGGAATTACAGAGTGTCCATCCTACAATGAGCAGTTCTTC. This gives the protein CASSPPVVGITECPSYNEQFF. This chain links TRBV18 with TRBJ2-1; D gene ambiguous. Germline loops: CDR1 KGHSH, CDR2 LQKENI. The CDR3 runs 21 residues. With 0 bases removed from V and 1 base from J, the gap between germline ends came to 25 bases.

The chain employs TRBV28 and TRBJ2-5; D may be TRBD1 (6 bases). The J call may be wrong; the DNA end is better matched by TRBJ2-7. The CDR3 has 14 residues. CDR1 and CDR2 from the germline V gene are MDHEN and SYDVKM. The CDR3: CASSPLGRGYEQYF. The CDR3 DNA follows: TGTGCCAGCAGCCCCCTGGGCAGGGGCTACGAGCAGTACTTC.